The next 8 T cell receptor beta chains were all read from a single sample in a study of blood T cell repertoires in COVID-19. Clones were sequenced by immunoSEQ multiplex PCR, and TCRdb holds only the in-frame ones, with some missing. The sample yields 53,000 or so clones, approximately 82% seen once. The sequenced sample was peripheral blood. These receptors all come from a human donor in a cohort sampled during active COVID-19.

CDR3 sequence: CSVEVQGLGYEQYF. CDR3 coding DNA: TGCAGCGTTGAGGTCCAGGGTCTGGGCTACGAGCAGTACTTC. This chain uses TRBV29-1 with TRBJ2-7, with D perhaps matching TRBD1 (5 bases). CDR3 length: 14 residues. CDR1 SQVTM and CDR2 ANQGSEA come from the germline V gene. Trimming removed 3 bases at V and 3 bases at J, with 15 bases between.

The chain couples TRBV19 to TRBJ1-5, with D possibly TRBD1 on 6 matching bases. Germline V gene sequence: CDR1 LNHDA, CDR2 SQIVND (reference sequence). The CDR3 runs to 17 residues. V was pared by 3 bases and J by 1 base, with 16 bases between. CDR3 amino acids: CASSIKGGAQSNQPQHF. The CDR3 coding sequence is TGTGCCAGTAGTATTAAGGGGGGGGCTCAAAGCAATCAGCCCCAGCATTTT.

The chain recombines TRBV18 with TRBJ2-3; D gene ambiguous. Germline CDR1 and CDR2: KGHSH and LQKENI. The CDR3 has 16 amino acids. V dropped 4 bases and J dropped 5 bases, with 19 bases sitting between them. The CDR3 is CASSRLGQAPRDTQYF. The CDR3 DNA follows: TGTGCCAGCTCACGCCTTGGGCAGGCCCCCCGAGATACGCAGTATTTT.

The chain joins TRBV27 to TRBJ1-1; D might be TRBD1 (5 bases). This CDR3 spans 14 amino acids. The V gene's germline CDR1 is MNHEY and CDR2 SMNVEV (reference sequence). V lost 0 bases, J lost 1 base, and 6 bases lay in between. CDR3 region: CASSLSTGNTEAFF. The DNA for the CDR3 is TGTGCCAGCAGTTTATCAACAGGGAACACTGAAGCTTTCTTT.

The chain recombines TRBV28 with TRBJ1-3; D is undetermined. Trimming shortened V by 7 bases and J by 3 bases, and 7 bases separated the two germline ends. Germline V gives CDR1 MDHEN, CDR2 SYDVKM. The CDR3 is made up of 12 amino acids. CDR3 protein: CASKSGGNTIYF. Here the CDR3 DNA reads TGTGCCAGCAAGTCCGGTGGAAACACCATATATTTT.

The chain links TRBV5-5 to TRBJ2-1; 9 bases are shared with TRBD1. With 5 bases clipped from V and 15 bases from J, the junction kept 6 bases outside the gene matches. CDR1 SGHKS and CDR2 YYEKEE come from the germline V gene (reference sequence). There are 11 residues in the CDR3. CDR3 loop: CASRLGQGAFF. As DNA, the CDR3 is TGTGCCAGCAGACTGGGACAGGGTGCGTTCTTC.

J is TRBJ2-2 and V is TRBV6-2 or TRBV6-3, with a weak D call TRBD1 (6 bases). CDR3 length equals 13 residues. Germline V gene data show CDR1 as MNHEY and CDR2 as SVGEGT. The V end lost 6 bases, the J end lost 5 bases, and 10 bases lay between the germline ends. CDR3 amino acids: CASSHQGTGELFF. Here the CDR3 DNA reads TGTGCCAGCAGCCACCAGGGGACCGGGGAGCTGTTTTTT.

This clone was observed a handful of times. This chain links TRBV5-4 with TRBJ1-4; TRBD1 is a possible D gene (5 bases). From germline, CDR1 is SGHNT and CDR2 YYREEE (reference sequence). The CDR3 is 13 residues long. The V end was cut by 0 bases, the J end by 6 bases, with 6 bases between. This CDR3 is CASSLVTDEKLFF. CDR3 nucleotides: TGTGCCAGCAGCTTGGTGACAGATGAAAAACTGTTTTTT.